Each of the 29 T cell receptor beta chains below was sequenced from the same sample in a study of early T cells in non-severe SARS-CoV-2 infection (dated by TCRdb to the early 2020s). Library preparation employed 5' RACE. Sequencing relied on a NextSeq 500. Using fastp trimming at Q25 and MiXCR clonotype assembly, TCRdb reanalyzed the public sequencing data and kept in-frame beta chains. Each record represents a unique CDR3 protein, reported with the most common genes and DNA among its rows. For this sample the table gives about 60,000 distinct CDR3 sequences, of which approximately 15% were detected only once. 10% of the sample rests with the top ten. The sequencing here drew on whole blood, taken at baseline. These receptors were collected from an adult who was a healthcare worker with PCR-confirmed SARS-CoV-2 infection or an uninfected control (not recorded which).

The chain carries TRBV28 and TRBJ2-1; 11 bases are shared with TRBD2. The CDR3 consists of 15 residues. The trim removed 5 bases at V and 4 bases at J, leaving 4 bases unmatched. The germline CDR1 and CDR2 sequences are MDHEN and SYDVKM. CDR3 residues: CASSLRTSGYNEQFF. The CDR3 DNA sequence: TGTGCCAGCAGTCTCCGGACTAGCGGGTACAATGAGCAGTTCTTC.

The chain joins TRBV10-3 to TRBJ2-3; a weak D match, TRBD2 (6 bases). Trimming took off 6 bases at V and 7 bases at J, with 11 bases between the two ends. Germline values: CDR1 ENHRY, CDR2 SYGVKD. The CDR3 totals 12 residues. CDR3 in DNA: TGTGCCATCAGCGACGGGGGAAATACGCAGTATTTT. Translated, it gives CAISDGGNTQYF.

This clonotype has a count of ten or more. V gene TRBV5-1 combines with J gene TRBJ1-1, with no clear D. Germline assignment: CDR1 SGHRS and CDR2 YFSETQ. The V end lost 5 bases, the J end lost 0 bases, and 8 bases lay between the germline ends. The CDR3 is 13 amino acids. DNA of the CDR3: TGCGCCAGCAGTGACAAGGTGAACACTGAAGCTTTCTTT. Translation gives CASSDKVNTEAFF.

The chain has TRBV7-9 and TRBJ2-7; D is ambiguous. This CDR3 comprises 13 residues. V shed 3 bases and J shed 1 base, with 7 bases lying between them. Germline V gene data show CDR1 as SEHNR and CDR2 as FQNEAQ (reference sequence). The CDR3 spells CASSLQDSYEQYF. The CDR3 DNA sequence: TGTGCCAGCAGCTTGCAGGATTCCTACGAGCAGTACTTC. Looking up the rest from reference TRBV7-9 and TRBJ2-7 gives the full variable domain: DTGVSQNPRHKITKRGQNVTFRCDPISEHNRLYWYRQTLGQGPEFLTYFQNEAQLEKSRLLSDRFSAERPKGSFSTLEIQRTEQGDSAMYLCASSLQDSYEQYFGPGTRLTVT.

The CDR3 coding sequence is TGTGCCAGCAGCCAAACACCGGAGACCCAGTACTTC. Translating gives CASSQTPETQYF. The chain joins TRBV12-3 or TRBV12-4 to TRBJ2-5; D ambiguous. The CDR3 consists of 12 residues. Trimming left V 6 bases short and J 5 bases short, with 10 bases between.

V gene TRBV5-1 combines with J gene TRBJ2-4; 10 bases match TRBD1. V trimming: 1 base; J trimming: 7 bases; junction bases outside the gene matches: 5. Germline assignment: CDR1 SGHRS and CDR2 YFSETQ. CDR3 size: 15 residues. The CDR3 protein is CASSLLGQGINIQYF. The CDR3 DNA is TGCGCCAGCAGCTTGTTGGGACAGGGGATCAACATTCAGTACTTC.

The CDR3 spells CASSLLAGAPDTQYF. CDR3 nucleotides: TGTGCCAGCAGTTTACTAGCGGGAGCCCCAGATACGCAGTATTTT. The chain employs TRBV12-3 or TRBV12-4 and TRBJ2-3, with TRBD2 matching over 10 bases. The V segment lost 2 bases and the J segment 4 bases; nucleotides outside the gene matches: 3. The CDR3 is 15 residues long.

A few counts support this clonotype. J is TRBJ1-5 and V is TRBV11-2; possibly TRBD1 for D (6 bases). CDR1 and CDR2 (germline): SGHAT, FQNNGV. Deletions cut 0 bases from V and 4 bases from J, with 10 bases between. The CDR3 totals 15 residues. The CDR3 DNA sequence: TGTGCCAGCAGCTTAGACCCGGGGGCAAATCAGCCCCAGCATTTT. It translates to CASSLDPGANQPQHF.

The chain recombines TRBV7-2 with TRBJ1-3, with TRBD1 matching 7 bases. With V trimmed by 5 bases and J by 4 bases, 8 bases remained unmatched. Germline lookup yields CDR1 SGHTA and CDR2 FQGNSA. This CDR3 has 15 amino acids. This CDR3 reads CASSRDRESGNTIYF. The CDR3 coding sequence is TGTGCCAGCAGCCGTGACAGGGAATCCGGAAACACCATATATTTT.

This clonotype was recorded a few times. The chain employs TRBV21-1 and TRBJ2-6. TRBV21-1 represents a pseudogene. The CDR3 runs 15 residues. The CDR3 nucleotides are TGTGCCAGCAGCCCCCGTGGGTTGGGGGCCAACGTCCTGACTTTC. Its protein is CASSPRGLGANVLTF.

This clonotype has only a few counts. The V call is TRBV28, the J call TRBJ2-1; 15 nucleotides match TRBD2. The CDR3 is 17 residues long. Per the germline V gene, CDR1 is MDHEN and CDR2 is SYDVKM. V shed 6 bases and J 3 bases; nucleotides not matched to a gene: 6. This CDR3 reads CASSPGLAGGVYNEQFF. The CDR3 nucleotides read TGTGCCAGCAGCCCCGGACTAGCGGGAGGGGTCTACAATGAGCAGTTCTTC.

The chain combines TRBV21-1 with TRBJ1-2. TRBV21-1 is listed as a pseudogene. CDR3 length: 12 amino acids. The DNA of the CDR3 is TGTGCCAGCAGAGGGCCGGCCAATGGCTACACCTTC. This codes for CASRGPANGYTF.

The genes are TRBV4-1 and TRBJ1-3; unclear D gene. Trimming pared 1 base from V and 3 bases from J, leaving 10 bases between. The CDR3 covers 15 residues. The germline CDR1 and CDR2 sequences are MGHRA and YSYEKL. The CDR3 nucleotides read TGCGCCAGCAGCCAAGCCCCTGATCTTGGAAACACCATATATTTT. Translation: CASSQAPDLGNTIYF.

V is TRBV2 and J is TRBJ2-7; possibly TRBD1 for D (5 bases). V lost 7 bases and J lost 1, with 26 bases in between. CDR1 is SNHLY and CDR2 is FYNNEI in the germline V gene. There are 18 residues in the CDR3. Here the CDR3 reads CASTGPLIYRPPSYEQYF. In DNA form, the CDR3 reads TGTGCCAGCACTGGACCCTTAATTTACAGGCCCCCTTCCTACGAGCAGTACTTC.

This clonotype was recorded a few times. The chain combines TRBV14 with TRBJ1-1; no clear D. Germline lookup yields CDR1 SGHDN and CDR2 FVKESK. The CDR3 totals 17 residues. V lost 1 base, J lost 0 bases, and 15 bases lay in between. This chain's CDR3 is CASSQVSGGLMNTEAFF. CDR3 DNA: TGTGCCAGCAGCCAAGTGAGCGGCGGGCTGATGAACACTGAAGCTTTCTTT.

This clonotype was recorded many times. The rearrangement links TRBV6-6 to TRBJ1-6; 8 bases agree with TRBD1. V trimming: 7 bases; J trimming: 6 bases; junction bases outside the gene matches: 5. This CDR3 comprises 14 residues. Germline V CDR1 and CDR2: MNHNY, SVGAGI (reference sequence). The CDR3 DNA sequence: TGTGCCAGCAACCCGGACAGGGCTAATTCACCCCTCCACTTT. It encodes CASNPDRANSPLHF.

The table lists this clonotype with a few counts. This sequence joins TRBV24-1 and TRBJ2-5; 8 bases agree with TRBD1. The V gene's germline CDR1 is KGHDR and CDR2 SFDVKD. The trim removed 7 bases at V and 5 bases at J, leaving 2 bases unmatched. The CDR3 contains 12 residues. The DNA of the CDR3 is TGTGCCACCAGCAGGGACAGGGAGACCCAGTACTTC. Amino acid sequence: CATSRDRETQYF.

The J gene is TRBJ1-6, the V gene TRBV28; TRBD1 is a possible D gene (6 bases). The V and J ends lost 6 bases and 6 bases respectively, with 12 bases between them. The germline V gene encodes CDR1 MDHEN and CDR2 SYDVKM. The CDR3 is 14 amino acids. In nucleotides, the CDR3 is TGTGCCAGCAGCCTCGGACAGAGTAATTCACCCCTCCACTTT. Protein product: CASSLGQSNSPLHF.

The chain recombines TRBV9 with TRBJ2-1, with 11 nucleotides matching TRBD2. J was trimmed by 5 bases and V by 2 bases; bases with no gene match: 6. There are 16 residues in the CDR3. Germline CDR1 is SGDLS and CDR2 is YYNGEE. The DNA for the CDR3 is TGTGCCAGCAGCGTTGCCTTAGCGGGAGGGGACAATGAGCAGTTCTTC. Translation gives CASSVALAGGDNEQFF.

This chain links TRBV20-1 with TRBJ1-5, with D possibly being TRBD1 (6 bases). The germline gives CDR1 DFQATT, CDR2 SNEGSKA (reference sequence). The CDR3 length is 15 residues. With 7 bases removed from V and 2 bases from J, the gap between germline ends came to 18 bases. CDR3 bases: TGCAGTGTGGGGCGAGGGGGGCTCGGCAATCAGCCCCAGCATTTT. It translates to CSVGRGGLGNQPQHF.

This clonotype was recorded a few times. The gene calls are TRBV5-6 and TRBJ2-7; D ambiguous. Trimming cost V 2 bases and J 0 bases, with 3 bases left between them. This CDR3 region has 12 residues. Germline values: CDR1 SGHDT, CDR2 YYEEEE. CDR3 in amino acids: CASSLVSYEQYF. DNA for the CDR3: TGTGCCAGCAGCTTAGTCTCCTACGAGCAGTACTTC.

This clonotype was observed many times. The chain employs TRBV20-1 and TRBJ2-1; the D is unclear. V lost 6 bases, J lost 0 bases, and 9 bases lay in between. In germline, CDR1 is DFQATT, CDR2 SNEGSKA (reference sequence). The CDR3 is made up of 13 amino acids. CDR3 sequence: CSAAGFSYNEQFF. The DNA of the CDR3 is TGCAGTGCCGCAGGATTCTCCTACAATGAGCAGTTCTTC.

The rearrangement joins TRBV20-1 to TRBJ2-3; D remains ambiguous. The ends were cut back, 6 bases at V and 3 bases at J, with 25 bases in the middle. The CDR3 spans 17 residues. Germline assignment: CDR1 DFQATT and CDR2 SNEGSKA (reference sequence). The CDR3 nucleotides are TGCAGTGCCTGGGGATCGGGTCAGACACCGATTACAGATACGCAGTATTTT. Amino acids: CSAWGSGQTPITDTQYF.

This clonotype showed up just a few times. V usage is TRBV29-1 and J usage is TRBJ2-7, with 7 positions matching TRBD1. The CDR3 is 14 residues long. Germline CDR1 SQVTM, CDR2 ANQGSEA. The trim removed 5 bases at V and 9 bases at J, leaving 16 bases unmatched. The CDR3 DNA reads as TGCAGCGTTAATCTAGGGACAGCCTTGATTTCGCAGTACTTC. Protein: CSVNLGTALISQYF.

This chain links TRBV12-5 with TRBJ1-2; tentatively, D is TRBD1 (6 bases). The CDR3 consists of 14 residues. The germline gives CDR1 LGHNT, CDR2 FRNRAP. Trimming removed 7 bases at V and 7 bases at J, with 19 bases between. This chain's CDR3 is CASALSQGTSGYTF. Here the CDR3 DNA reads TGTGCTAGTGCCCTTTCCCAGGGGACGAGTGGCTACACCTTC.

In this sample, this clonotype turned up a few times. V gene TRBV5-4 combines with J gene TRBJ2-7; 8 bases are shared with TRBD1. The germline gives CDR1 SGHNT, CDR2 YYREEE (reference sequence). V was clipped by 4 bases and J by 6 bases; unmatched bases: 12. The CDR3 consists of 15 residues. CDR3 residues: CASSRLTGDPFEQYF. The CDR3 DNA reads TGTGCCAGCAGCCGTTTGACAGGGGACCCTTTCGAGCAGTACTTC.

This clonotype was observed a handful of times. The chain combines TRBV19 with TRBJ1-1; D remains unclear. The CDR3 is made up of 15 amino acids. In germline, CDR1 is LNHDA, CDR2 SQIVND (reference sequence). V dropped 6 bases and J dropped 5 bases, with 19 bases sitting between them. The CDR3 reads CASSIMSLQRTEAFF. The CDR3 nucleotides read TGTGCCAGTAGCATAATGTCCCTTCAAAGGACTGAAGCTTTCTTT.

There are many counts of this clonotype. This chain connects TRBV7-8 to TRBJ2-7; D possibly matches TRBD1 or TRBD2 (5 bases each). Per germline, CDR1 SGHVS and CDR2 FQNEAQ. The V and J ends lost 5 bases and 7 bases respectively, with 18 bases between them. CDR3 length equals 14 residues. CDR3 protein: CASSAISGTREQYF. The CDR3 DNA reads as TGTGCCAGCAGCGCCATCTCCGGGACGAGAGAGCAGTACTTC.

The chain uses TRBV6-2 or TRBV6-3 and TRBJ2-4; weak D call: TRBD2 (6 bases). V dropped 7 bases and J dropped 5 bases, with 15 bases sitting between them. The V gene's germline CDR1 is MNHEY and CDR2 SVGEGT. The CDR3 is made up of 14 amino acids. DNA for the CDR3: TGTGCCAGCAAAAGGAGGGAGTGGGAAAACATTCAGTACTTC. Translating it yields CASKRREWENIQYF.